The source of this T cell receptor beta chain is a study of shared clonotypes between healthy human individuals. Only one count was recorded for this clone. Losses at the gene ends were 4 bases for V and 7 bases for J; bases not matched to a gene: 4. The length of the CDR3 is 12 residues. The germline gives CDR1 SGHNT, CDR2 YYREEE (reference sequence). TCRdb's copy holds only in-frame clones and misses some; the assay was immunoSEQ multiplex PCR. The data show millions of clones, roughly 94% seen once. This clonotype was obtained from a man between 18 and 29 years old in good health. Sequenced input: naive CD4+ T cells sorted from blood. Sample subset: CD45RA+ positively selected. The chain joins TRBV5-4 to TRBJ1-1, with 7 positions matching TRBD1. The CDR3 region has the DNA TGTGCCAGCAGCACGACAGGGAATGAAGCTTTCTTT. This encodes CASSTTGNEAFF.